Listed below are T cell receptor beta chains from one sample, sequenced in a study of OX40 agonist ivuxolimab in advanced cancers. Using immunoSEQ multiplex PCR, the repertoire was profiled, and TCRdb retains in-frame clones only, with some absent. Of 50,000 to 65,000 clones in the sample, around 90% were seen once. The sequences come from CD4+ or CD8+ T cells sorted from blood, collected in a trial of the OX40 agonist ivuxolimab. The receptor source for this set is an adult with an advanced solid tumor such as melanoma, head and neck, liver or kidney cancer. The conserved cysteine and the conserved F or W are not part of the CDR3 here. Fields, in order: V gene, CDR3 protein.

TRBV5-1 ATGLAETDTQY
TRBV5-1 ASSLAAANTGELF
TRBV18 ASSQQGNNEQF
TRBV6-5 ASSYAASVYGYT
TRBV29-1 SVEEGTGGAGANVLT
TRBV5-1 ASGRDEHTGELF
TRBV28 ASGLAGVLEQF
TRBV28 ASSSFPMGQY
TRBV30 AWSVGGGQPQH
TRBV28 ASSRTGINYGYT
TRBV6-5 ASSFGPSNTEAF
TRBV7-2 ASSRGTGWRSEAF
TRBV7-2 ASSFTGGVEQY
TRBV7-9 ASTQRGATNTGELF
TRBV7-2 ASSSTDTQY
TRBV6-5 ASSYTGPQETQY
TRBV30 AWSDGQGWTDTQY
TRBV18 ASSPALEPGELF
TRBV28 ASSLGERMANYGYT
TRBV6-1 ASRPPVGVNTEAF
TRBV19 ASSTPGGGVAGELF
TRBV19 ATSNRDSTNEKLF
TRBV6-5 ASSFTGTGTADTQY
TRBV28 ASSPGQGARPT
TRBV27 ASSSTGLAGGGVETQY
TRBV2 ASSEDRSGPQH
TRBV30 AWAAGQTYEQY
TRBV7-9 ASSWGAGGEKLF
TRBV6-5 ASSYGGASTDTQY
TRBV14 ASSQTTGNQPQH
TRBV27 ASTPLGFNNEQF
TRBV28 ASSWVGEKLF
TRBV6-6 ASSSGQGAVAEAF
TRBV19 ASRTGTGTDTQY
TRBV5-1 ASSLEASDYGYT
TRBV7-2 ASSTGQGTDTQY
TRBV18 ASSPVRGIYADTQY
TRBV10-3 AISEGEGYT
TRBV6-1 ASSEGSFSPLH
TRBV28 ASSGEAGYT
TRBV7-2 ASTDRFNSPLH
TRBV6-6 ASSTQGNTIY
TRBV6-1 ASSDLGYNQPQH
TRBV30 AWSVQSRINQPQH
TRBV7-6 ASSLKVNTEAF
TRBV29-1 SGALASDTEAF
TRBV11-2 ASSFVASGATDTQY
TRBV29-1 SSNQAGTSDNEQF
TRBV6-1 ASSVGGMNTEAF
TRBV5-5 ASSSQGVSYNSPLH
TRBV5-6 ASSGTPSYEQY
TRBV30 AWNGQTNEKLF
TRBV19 ASRISDSSYEQY